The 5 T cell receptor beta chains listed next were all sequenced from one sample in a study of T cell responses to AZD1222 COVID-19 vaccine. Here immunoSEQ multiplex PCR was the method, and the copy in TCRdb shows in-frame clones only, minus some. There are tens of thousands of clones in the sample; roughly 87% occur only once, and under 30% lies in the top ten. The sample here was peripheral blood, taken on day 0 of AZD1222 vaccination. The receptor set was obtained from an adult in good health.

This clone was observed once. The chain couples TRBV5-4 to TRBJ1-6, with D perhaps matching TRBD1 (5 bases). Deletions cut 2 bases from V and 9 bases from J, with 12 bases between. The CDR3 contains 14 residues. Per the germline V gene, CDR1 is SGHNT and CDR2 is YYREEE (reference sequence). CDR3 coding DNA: TGTGCCAGCAGCTTTGGACAACTAGCTTCACCCCTCCACTTT. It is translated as CASSFGQLASPLHF.

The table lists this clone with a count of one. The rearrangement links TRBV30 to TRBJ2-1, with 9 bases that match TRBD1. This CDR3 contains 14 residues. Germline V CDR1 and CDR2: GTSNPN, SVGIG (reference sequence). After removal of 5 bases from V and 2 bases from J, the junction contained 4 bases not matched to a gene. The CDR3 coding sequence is TGTGCCTGGTCAGGGGACAGGGCCTACAATGAGCAGTTCTTC. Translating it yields CAWSGDRAYNEQFF. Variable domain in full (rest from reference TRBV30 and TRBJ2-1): SQTIHQWPATLVQPVGSPLSLECTVEGTSNPNLYWYRQAAGRGLQLLFYSVGIGQISSEVPQNLSASRPQDRQFILSSKKLLLSDSGFYLCAWSGDRAYNEQFFGPGTRLTVL.

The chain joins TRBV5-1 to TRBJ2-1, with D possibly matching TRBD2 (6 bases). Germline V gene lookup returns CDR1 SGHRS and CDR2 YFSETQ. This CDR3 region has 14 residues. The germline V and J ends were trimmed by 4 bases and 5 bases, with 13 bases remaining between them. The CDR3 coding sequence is TGCGCCAGCAGCCCGGGGGATAGGAACAATGAGCAGTTCTTC. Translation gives CASSPGDRNNEQFF.

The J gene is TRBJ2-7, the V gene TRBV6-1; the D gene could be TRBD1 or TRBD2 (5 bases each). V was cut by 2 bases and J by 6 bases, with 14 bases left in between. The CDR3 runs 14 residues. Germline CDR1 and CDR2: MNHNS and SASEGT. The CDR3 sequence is CASSEYLRGREQYF. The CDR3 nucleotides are TGTGCCAGCAGTGAATATCTGAGGGGCCGCGAGCAGTACTTC.

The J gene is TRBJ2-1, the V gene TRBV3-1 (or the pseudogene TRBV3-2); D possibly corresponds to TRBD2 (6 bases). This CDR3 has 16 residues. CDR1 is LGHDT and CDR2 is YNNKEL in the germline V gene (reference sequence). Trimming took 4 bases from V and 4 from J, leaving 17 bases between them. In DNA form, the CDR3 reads TGTGCCAGCAGCCCATCTCTCACGGGAGAGTACAATGAGCAGTTCTTC. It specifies CASSPSLTGEYNEQFF.